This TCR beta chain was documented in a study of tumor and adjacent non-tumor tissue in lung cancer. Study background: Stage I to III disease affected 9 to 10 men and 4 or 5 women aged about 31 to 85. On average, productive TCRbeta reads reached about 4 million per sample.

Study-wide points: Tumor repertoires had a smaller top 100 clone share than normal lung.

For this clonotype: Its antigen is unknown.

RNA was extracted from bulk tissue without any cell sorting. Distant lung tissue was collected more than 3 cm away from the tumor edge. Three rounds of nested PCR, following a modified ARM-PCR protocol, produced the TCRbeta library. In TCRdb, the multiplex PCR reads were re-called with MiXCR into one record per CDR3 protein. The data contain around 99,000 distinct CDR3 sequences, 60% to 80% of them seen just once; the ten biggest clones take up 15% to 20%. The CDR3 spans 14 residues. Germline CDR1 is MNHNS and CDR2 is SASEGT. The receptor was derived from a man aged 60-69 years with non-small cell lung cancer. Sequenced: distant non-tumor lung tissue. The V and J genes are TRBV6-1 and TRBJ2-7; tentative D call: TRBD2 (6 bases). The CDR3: CGSSEAGTSNEQYF. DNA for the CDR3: TGTGGCAGTAGTGAAGCCGGGACTTCTAACGAGCAGTACTTC.